A single sample is the source of the 15 T cell receptor beta chains below, sequenced in a study of tumor and adjacent non-tumor tissue in lung cancer. No cell sorting was done before RNA was extracted from the tissue. The normal lung tissue was taken more than 3 cm from the tumor edge. TCRbeta libraries were built with three rounds of nested PCR, modified from ARM-PCR. One entry per CDR3 protein results from TCRdb running MiXCR on the multiplex PCR reads. The sample holds some 80,000 distinct CDR3 sequences, around 80% seen once. The sequenced sample consisted of distant non-tumor lung tissue. Receptors were obtained from a man between 70 and 80 years old with non-small cell lung cancer.

The J gene is TRBJ2-5, the V gene TRBV10-3; D possibly corresponds to TRBD2 (5 bases). The V end was cut by 7 bases, the J end by 5 bases, with 14 bases between. Germline CDR1 and CDR2: ENHRY and SYGVKD. The length of the CDR3 is 13 residues. CDR3 protein: CAIIDAGMETQYF. The CDR3, as DNA: TGTGCCATCATTGATGCGGGTATGGAGACCCAGTACTTC.

Of note for this clonotype: Compared with germline, one end of the junction differs, possibly owing to a read error. The V call is TRBV6-1, the J call TRBJ1-2; D gene uncertain. The CDR3 consists of 13 residues. Germline V gives CDR1 MNHNS, CDR2 SASEGT. CDR3 in amino acids: CASSVRQNYGYTF. The CDR3 DNA reads as TGTGCCAGTAGTGTCCGGCAGAACTATGGCTACACCTTC.

About this clonotype: This could be a read error, since a much larger clone is one nucleotide away. CDR3 region: CGARAAGGGEAFF. The CDR3 DNA follows: TGCGGTGCTAGGGCCGCAGGGGGCGGTGAAGCTTTCTTT. This chain links TRBV20-1 with TRBJ1-1, with 8 bases fitting TRBD1. The CDR3 spans 13 residues. Germline CDR1 reads DFQATT; CDR2 reads SNEGSKA (reference sequence).

This clonotype was observed many times. V usage is TRBV14 and J usage is TRBJ2-7; a possible D gene is TRBD2 (6 bases). V gave up 4 bases and J gave up 4 bases, with 14 bases separating them. The germline V gene has CDR1 SGHDN and CDR2 FVKESK. The CDR3 has 14 amino acids. This CDR3 is CASSLRLGGYEQYF. CDR3 nucleotides: TGTGCCAGCAGCCTACGGCTGGGAGGTTACGAGCAGTACTTC. Using reference TRBV14 and TRBJ2-7 for the parts outside the CDR3, the full variable domain is EAGVTQFPSHSVIEKGQTVTLRCDPISGHDNLYWYRRVMGKEIKFLLHFVKESKQDESGMPNNRFLAERTGGTYSTLKVQPAELEDSGVYFCASSLRLGGYEQYFGPGTRLTVT.

On this clonotype: A much larger clone sits a single nucleotide away, making a read error possible. The CDR3 region has the DNA TGTGCCAGCAGTTACGGCGGGACCAATAAGCAGTTCTTC. It encodes CASSYGGTNKQFF. This sequence joins TRBV6-2 or TRBV6-3 and TRBJ2-1, with a possible D match to TRBD2 (6 bases). The CDR3 consists of 13 residues. CDR1 is MNHEY and CDR2 is SVGEGT in the germline V gene.

This clonotype has a handful of counts. A read error may explain this, as a much larger clone is one base away. It is likely a read error, because the conserved phenylalanine at the end of the CDR3 is missing. This chain's CDR3 is CSVEEEGAMGYTS. The CDR3 coding sequence is TGCAGCGTTGAAGAAGAGGGGGCAATGGGCTACACCTCC. This rearrangement joins TRBV29-1 to TRBJ1-2; 7 nucleotides agree with TRBD1. The germline V gene encodes CDR1 SQVTM and CDR2 ANQGSEA. V was clipped by 0 bases and J by 8 bases; unmatched bases: 6. CDR3 length: 13 residues.

V is TRBV4-2 and J is TRBJ1-2; 7 bases are shared with TRBD1. Germline V gene sequence: CDR1 LGHNA, CDR2 YNFKEQ. Losses at the gene ends were 4 bases for V and 4 bases for J; bases not matched to a gene: 12. CDR3 length: 16 amino acids. The chain's CDR3 is CASSPAGTDTLYGYTF. For the CDR3, the DNA is TGTGCCAGCAGCCCTGCCGGGACAGATACCCTCTATGGCTACACCTTC.

This clonotype was seen a handful of times. The chain joins TRBV6-5 to TRBJ2-3; maybe TRBD1 (6 bases). This CDR3 contains 14 residues. In germline, CDR1 is MNHEY, CDR2 SVGAGI. The DNA for the CDR3 is TGTGTCAGTAGTTCAAGGACAGTCACAGATACGCAGTATTTT. Residues: CVSSSRTVTDTQYF.

This clonotype came up many times. The rearrangement joins TRBV29-1 to TRBJ2-1, with 10 bases aligning to TRBD2. CDR1 SQVTM and CDR2 ANQGSEA come from the germline V gene. Trimming at V came to 2 bases and at J to 8 bases, leaving 36 bases not matched to a gene. The CDR3 contains 24 residues. CDR3 nucleotide sequence: TGCAGCGTTGAAAACCCAAAACCGCCGGTACGAACAGGACCACTTAGCGGGAGGTTTGATGAGCAGTTCTTC. Amino acid sequence: CSVENPKPPVRTGPLSGRFDEQFF.

As regards this clonotype: One junction end disagrees with the germline gene, perhaps due to a read error. The chain uses TRBV12-3 or TRBV12-4 and TRBJ1-3; TRBD1 agrees at 7 bases. This CDR3 comprises 18 residues. CDR3 loop: CASSRPTTGIGSGNTIYF. DNA for the CDR3: TGTGCCAGCAGTCGTCCCACGACAGGGATCGGCTCTGGAAACACAATATACTTT.

This clonotype appeared once. The rearrangement links TRBV6-2 or TRBV6-3 to TRBJ1-1, with D hard to call. V lost 2 bases and J 1 base, leaving 17 bases between the germline ends. The V gene's germline CDR1 is MNHEY and CDR2 SVGEGT. The CDR3 extends over 17 amino acids. The CDR3 DNA follows: TGTGCCAGCAGTTACCCCTTGGCAGAGTCATCGAACACTGAAGCTTTCTTT. It codes for CASSYPLAESSNTEAFF.

V usage is TRBV29-1 and J usage is TRBJ2-5, with D possibly matching TRBD2 (5 bases). The CDR3 covers 12 residues. CDR1 is SQVTM and CDR2 is ANQGSEA in the germline V gene. The V gene lost 8 bases and the J gene lost 4 bases, with 14 bases spanning the gap. In nucleotides, the CDR3 is TGCAGCACTGACGGGGATCTAGAGACCCAGTACTTC. Amino acid sequence: CSTDGDLETQYF. The whole variable domain, filled in from reference TRBV29-1 and TRBJ2-5, reads SAVISQKPSRDICQRGTSLTIQCQVDSQVTMMFWYRQQPGQSLTLIATANQGSEATYESGFVIDKFPISRPNLTFSTLTVSNMSPEDSSIYLCSTDGDLETQYFGPGTRLLVL.

A note on this clonotype: A much larger clone is a single base away; this may be a read error. V is TRBV4-2 and J is TRBJ1-1; D unresolved. This CDR3 is built from 9 residues. From germline, CDR1 is LGHNA and CDR2 YNFKEQ. This CDR3 reads CASSRPILF. CDR3 bases: TGTGCCAGCAGCCGCCCTATTCTCTTT.

Notes on this clonotype: Without the conserved terminal phenylalanine or tryptophan, this CDR3 likely stems from a read error. This rearrangement joins TRBV6-6 to TRBJ2-6, with a weak D call TRBD1 (6 bases). Germline CDR1 MNHNY, CDR2 SVGAGI (reference sequence). This CDR3 has 18 residues. In nucleotides, the CDR3 is TGTGCCAGCAGCTCCGGCACAGGGTTTTCTGGTGGGGCCAACGTGCTGACTCTC. Protein product: CASSSGTGFSGGANVLTL.

Concerning this clonotype itself: The final CDR3 position lacks the conserved phenylalanine or tryptophan, pointing to a likely read error. The rearrangement links TRBV24-1 to TRBJ1-6; D is unclear. Germline CDR1 and CDR2: KGHDR and SFDVKD. The CDR3 contains 16 residues. CDR3 in DNA: TGCGCCACCAGTGATTTGCGAGGTCCCTATAATTCACCCCTCCACCTT. It is translated as CATSDLRGPYNSPLHL.